Reported below is one TCR beta chain. Its target is unknown. These data belong to a study of shared clonotypes between healthy human individuals. Study overall: The donor pool was made up of two women and a few men aged 18 to 49.

Study outcomes and limitations: Limited genetic and exposure-history diversity came from having few donors. Among donors, sharing of clonotypes was expected to be affected by sequencing depth. Only blood was sampled; tissue repertoires likely differ.

Only in-frame clones appear in the TCRdb table, and some are missing; sequencing was by immunoSEQ multiplex PCR. The sample yields 450,000 to 500,000 clones, roughly four fifths seen once. Germline CDR1 is SGHTA and CDR2 is FQGTGA. The CDR3 is 15 amino acids. V shed 0 bases and J shed 3 bases, with 8 bases lying between them. The sequencing input was PBMCs. V gene TRBV7-3 combines with J gene TRBJ2-2; no firm D call. This clonotype originated in a woman between 35 and 50 years old in good health. Some clones in this sample may be carry-over from other donors' samples. Here the CDR3 reads CASSLTRADTGELFF. The DNA of the CDR3 is TGTGCCAGCAGCTTAACCAGAGCCGACACCGGGGAGCTGTTTTTT.